The 19 T cell receptor beta chains below all came from one sample that was sequenced in a study of cytomegalovirus exposure and HLA in healthy donors. Clones were read by immunoSEQ multiplex PCR, and TCRdb kept only the in-frame ones, dropping some. The sample consists of around 120,000 clones, approximately 89% of them appearing once. The sequencing input was PBMCs. Source of these receptors: a man aged 18 to 29 in good health and CMV-seronegative.

The chain is built from TRBV29-1 and TRBJ2-7, with a weak D call TRBD1 (6 bases). V was clipped by 5 bases and J by 4 bases, with 12 bases between them. CDR1 is SQVTM and CDR2 is ANQGSEA in the germline V gene. The length of the CDR3 is 12 residues. This CDR3 is CSVLTGRYEQYF. In nucleotides, the CDR3 is TGCAGCGTTTTGACAGGCAGGTACGAGCAGTACTTC.

This clone was detected once. This chain connects TRBV7-9 to TRBJ1-3; D call uncertain. The CDR3 has 16 residues. Per germline, CDR1 SEHNR and CDR2 FQNEAQ (reference sequence). The V end was cut by 2 bases, the J end by 0 bases, with 11 bases between. The CDR3 reads CASSLLSASSGNTIYF. The CDR3 nucleotides read TGTGCCAGCAGCTTATTGTCCGCGAGCTCTGGAAACACCATATATTTT.

The rearrangement joins TRBV7-6 to TRBJ2-7; TRBD1 matches 7 bases. The CDR3 is 15 amino acids. Looked up from germline, CDR1 is SGHVS and CDR2 is FNYEAQ. Trimming at V came to 1 base and at J to 2 bases, leaving 5 bases not matched to a gene. CDR3 sequence reads: CASSLDDRATYEQYF. In DNA form, the CDR3 reads TGTGCCAGCAGCTTAGATGACAGGGCTACCTACGAGCAGTACTTC.

This sequence joins TRBV28 and TRBJ1-5, with 7 bases fitting TRBD1. The CDR3 has 16 amino acids. In germline, CDR1 is MDHEN, CDR2 SYDVKM. The ends lost 8 bases at V and 1 base at J; junction bases unmatched: 11. The CDR3 sequence is CASDGQQGSSNQPQHF. The DNA of the CDR3 is TGTGCCAGCGACGGTCAACAGGGGTCCAGCAATCAGCCCCAGCATTTT.

This clone was observed once. This chain connects TRBV2 to TRBJ1-1; no reliable D call. Germline CDR1 SNHLY, CDR2 FYNNEI. The CDR3 is made up of 13 amino acids. The V end was cut by 2 bases, the J end by 3 bases, with 7 bases between. This CDR3 reads CASSESVYTEAFF. CDR3 sequence (DNA): TGTGCCAGCAGTGAATCCGTTTACACTGAAGCTTTCTTT.

This chain's CDR3 is CASSQQGGQETQYF. The DNA of the CDR3 is TGTGCCAGCAGCCAGCAGGGTGGCCAAGAGACCCAGTACTTC. V is TRBV2 and J is TRBJ2-5; tentatively, D is TRBD1 (5 bases). V lost 6 bases, J lost 1 base, and 12 bases lay in between. The V gene's germline CDR1 is SNHLY and CDR2 FYNNEI. The CDR3 is made up of 14 amino acids.

The rearrangement links TRBV19 to TRBJ1-1; the D gene is possibly TRBD1 (6 bases). V lost 7 bases, J lost 8 bases, and 20 bases lay in between. CDR3 size: 14 residues. Germline V lookup: CDR1 LNHDA, CDR2 SQIVND (reference sequence). As DNA, the CDR3 is TGTGCCAGTACAACCGGGACATCTGGGCGAGAAGCTTTCTTT. Translated, it gives CASTTGTSGREAFF.

V and J are TRBV4-2 and TRBJ1-1; D gene unclear. The V gene lost 1 base and the J gene lost 2 bases, with 8 bases spanning the gap. CDR1 LGHNA and CDR2 YNFKEQ come from the germline V gene. This CDR3 is 14 amino acids long. The CDR3 reads CASSQAGRNTEAFF. CDR3 DNA: TGTGCCAGCAGCCAAGCGGGGAGAAACACTGAAGCTTTCTTT.

The V call is TRBV4-3, the J call TRBJ2-1; 8 nucleotides match TRBD2. V trimming: 0 bases; J trimming: 9 bases; junction bases outside the gene matches: 10. The CDR3 spans 16 residues. Germline V gene data show CDR1 as LGHNA and CDR2 as YSLEER. DNA of the CDR3: TGCGCCAGCAGCCAAGATCCTGTCGGGGGGGCCGCTGAGCAGTTCTTC. Translation gives CASSQDPVGGAAEQFF.

The genes are TRBV23-1 and TRBJ2-7; no reliable D call. TRBV23-1 is reported as an ORF; its role is uncertain. The CDR3 totals 14 residues. Trimming stripped 4 bases from V and 1 base from J, with 11 bases between. The CDR3 here is CASSPPVQSYEQYF. The CDR3 DNA sequence: TGCGCCAGCAGTCCGCCCGTGCAGTCCTACGAGCAGTACTTC.

The V call is TRBV19, the J call TRBJ2-1; 10 bases fit TRBD2. Germline CDR1 and CDR2: LNHDA and SQIVND (reference sequence). V was pared by 4 bases and J by 0 bases, with 12 bases of the junction left unmatched. The CDR3 has 19 residues. CDR3 nucleotides: TGTGCCAGTAGTAGTCTCGCCAGCGGGAGGGGGAGCTCCTACAATGAGCAGTTCTTC. As protein: CASSSLASGRGSSYNEQFF.

This chain connects TRBV28 to TRBJ1-2; a possible D gene is TRBD1 (5 bases). The CDR3 sequence is 14 residues long. CDR1 and CDR2 from the germline V gene are MDHEN and SYDVKM. Trimming removed 6 bases at V and 7 bases at J, with 18 bases between. CDR3 loop: CASSPWGRVIGYTF. Written as DNA, the CDR3 is TGTGCCAGCAGCCCCTGGGGGAGGGTTATTGGCTACACCTTC.

The chain joins TRBV11-3 to TRBJ2-3; the match to TRBD2 covers 11 bases. The germline CDR1 and CDR2 sequences are SGHNT and YENEEA. V gave up 0 bases and J gave up 4 bases; unmatched junction bases: 9. The CDR3 extends over 18 amino acids. As DNA, the CDR3 is TGTGCCAGCAGCTTAGATCTCGTAGCGGGAGGGCCGTCAGATACGCAGTATTTT. Protein product: CASSLDLVAGGPSDTQYF.

V and J are TRBV7-9 and TRBJ2-6; possible D gene TRBD1, 5 bases. Germline CDR1 SEHNR, CDR2 FQNEAQ (reference sequence). The CDR3 has 15 amino acids. V lost 6 bases to trimming and J lost 0 bases, with 9 bases between them. The CDR3 DNA reads as TGTGCCAGCAGGACAGTTAACTCTGGGGCCAACGTCCTGACTTTC. It translates to CASRTVNSGANVLTF.

The chain combines TRBV30 with TRBJ1-3; D may be TRBD1 (6 bases). The V and J ends lost 3 bases and 2 bases respectively, with 14 bases between them. CDR1 GTSNPN and CDR2 SVGIG come from the germline V gene (reference sequence). This CDR3 is 15 amino acids long. CDR3 bases: TGTGCCTGGAGGAGACAGGTTGTCGCTGGAAACACCATATATTTT. Its translation is CAWRRQVVAGNTIYF. Complete variable domain (other parts from reference TRBV30 and TRBJ1-3): SQTIHQWPATLVQPVGSPLSLECTVEGTSNPNLYWYRQAAGRGLQLLFYSVGIGQISSEVPQNLSASRPQDRQFILSSKKLLLSDSGFYLCAWRRQVVAGNTIYFGEGSWLTVV.

The genes are TRBV6-1 and TRBJ1-1; D unresolved. In germline, CDR1 is MNHNS, CDR2 SASEGT. The CDR3 is 13 residues long. V was cut by 4 bases and J by 2 bases, with 8 bases left in between. CDR3 residues: CASSGRLNTEAFF. The CDR3 nucleotides read TGTGCCAGCAGTGGCAGGCTAAACACTGAAGCTTTCTTT.

The J gene is TRBJ2-1, the V gene TRBV28; TRBD2 is a possible D gene (6 bases). The CDR3 runs 16 residues. V was cut by 6 bases and J by 0 bases, with 15 bases left in between. Germline CDR1 is MDHEN and CDR2 is SYDVKM. CDR3 in DNA: TGTGCCAGCAGCAGCTCTGGACTACACTCCTACAATGAGCAGTTCTTC. Translated: CASSSSGLHSYNEQFF. The full variable domain, with the rest looked up from reference TRBV28 and TRBJ2-1, is DVKVTQSSRYLVKRTGEKVFLECVQDMDHENMFWYRQDPGLGLRLIYFSYDVKMKEKGDIPEGYSVSREKKERFSLILESASTNQTSMYLCASSSSGLHSYNEQFFGPGTRLTVL.

The chain employs TRBV29-1 and TRBJ2-1; 12 nucleotides align to TRBD2. Germline V CDR1 and CDR2: SQVTM, ANQGSEA. Germline trimming cut 4 bases from V and 4 bases from J; bases unmatched to any gene: 2. The CDR3 has 14 amino acids. CDR3 in amino acids: CSVGTSGDYNEQFF. The CDR3 nucleotides read TGCAGCGTTGGGACTAGCGGGGATTACAATGAGCAGTTCTTC.

The genes are TRBV5-1 and TRBJ1-1; 8 bases line up with TRBD1. Trimming took 0 bases from V and 6 from J; bases not matched to a gene: 1. Germline V gene lookup returns CDR1 SGHRS and CDR2 YFSETQ. CDR3 length equals 13 residues. CDR3 amino acids: CASSLETGAEAFF. CDR3 nucleotide sequence: TGCGCCAGCAGCTTGGAGACAGGGGCTGAAGCTTTCTTT.